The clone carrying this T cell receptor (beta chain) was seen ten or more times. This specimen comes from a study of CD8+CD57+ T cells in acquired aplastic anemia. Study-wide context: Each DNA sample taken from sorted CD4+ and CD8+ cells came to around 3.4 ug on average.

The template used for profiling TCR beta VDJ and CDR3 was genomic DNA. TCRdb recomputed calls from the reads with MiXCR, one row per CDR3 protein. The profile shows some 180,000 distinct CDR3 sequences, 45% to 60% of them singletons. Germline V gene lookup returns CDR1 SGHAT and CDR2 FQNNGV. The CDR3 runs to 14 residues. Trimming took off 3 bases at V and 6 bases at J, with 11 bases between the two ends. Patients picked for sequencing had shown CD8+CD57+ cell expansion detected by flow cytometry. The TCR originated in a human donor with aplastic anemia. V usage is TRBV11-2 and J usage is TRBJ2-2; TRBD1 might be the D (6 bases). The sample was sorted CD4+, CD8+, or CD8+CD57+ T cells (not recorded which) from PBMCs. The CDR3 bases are TGTGCCAGCAGCTTCAACAGGGACCCCGGGGAGCTGTTTTTT. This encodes CASSFNRDPGELFF.